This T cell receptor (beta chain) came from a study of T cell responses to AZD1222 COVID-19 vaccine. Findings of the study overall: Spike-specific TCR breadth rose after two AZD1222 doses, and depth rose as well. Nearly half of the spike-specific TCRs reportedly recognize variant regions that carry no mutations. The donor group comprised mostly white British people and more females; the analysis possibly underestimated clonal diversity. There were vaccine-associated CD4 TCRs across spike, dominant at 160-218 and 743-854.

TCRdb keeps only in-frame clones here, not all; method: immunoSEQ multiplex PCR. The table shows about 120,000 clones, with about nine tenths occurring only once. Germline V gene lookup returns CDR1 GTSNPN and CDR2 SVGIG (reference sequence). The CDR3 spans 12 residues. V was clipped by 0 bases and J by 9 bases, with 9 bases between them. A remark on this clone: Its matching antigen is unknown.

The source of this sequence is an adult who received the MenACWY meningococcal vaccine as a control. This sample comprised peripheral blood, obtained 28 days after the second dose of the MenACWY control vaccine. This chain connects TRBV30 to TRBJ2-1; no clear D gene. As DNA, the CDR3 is TGTGCCTGGAGTGTCAATTTCCGTGAGCAGTTCTTC. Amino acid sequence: CAWSVNFREQFF.